This T cell receptor beta chain comes out of a study of cytomegalovirus exposure and HLA in healthy donors. PCR amplification relied on 60 Vbeta primers (plus 13 Jbeta primers). Profiled with immunoSEQ multiplex PCR; TCRdb holds only in-frame clones, not every one. This sample has some 96,000 clones, with around 77% found just once. This CDR3 has 13 amino acids. J lost 5 bases, V lost 4 bases, and 2 bases had no gene match. CDR1 SGHTA and CDR2 FQGTGA come from the germline V gene. The TCR comes from a woman aged 55-75 years in good health and CMV-seropositive. The specimen was PBMCs. V gene TRBV7-3 combines with J gene TRBJ2-5; TRBD1 matches at 9 bases. The CDR3: CASSSGTGETQYF. Here the CDR3 DNA reads TGTGCCAGCAGCTCAGGGACAGGGGAGACCCAGTACTTC.